These 30 T cell receptor beta chains came from one sample sequenced in a study of OX40 agonist ivuxolimab in advanced cancers. This table comes from immunoSEQ multiplex PCR, and its TCRdb copy is limited to in-frame clones, with some not included. The table records about 80,000 clones, around 89% of them present only once. Sequencing was performed on CD4+ or CD8+ T cells sorted from blood, taken in a trial of the OX40 agonist ivuxolimab. These receptors were obtained from an adult with an advanced solid tumor such as melanoma, head and neck, liver or kidney cancer.

The chain uses TRBV11-2 and TRBJ1-1; D is unresolved. Trimming took 6 bases from V and 4 from J, leaving 21 bases between them. The CDR3 has 16 amino acids. Germline V lookup: CDR1 SGHAT, CDR2 FQNNGV. The CDR3 region is CASRPSAQVLGTEAFF. CDR3 DNA sequence: TGTGCCAGCAGGCCTTCGGCCCAGGTCTTGGGCACTGAAGCTTTCTTT.

The sample holds a few counts of this clone. The chain recombines TRBV28 with TRBJ1-4, with D possibly TRBD1 on 5 matching bases. Germline V lookup: CDR1 MDHEN, CDR2 SYDVKM. The CDR3 loop spans 15 amino acids. The germline V and J ends were trimmed by 1 base and 8 bases, with 14 bases remaining between them. The CDR3 DNA follows: TGTGCCAGCAGTTTATTTCGCAGGGTAAAGGAAAAACTGTTTTTT. It yields the protein CASSLFRRVKEKLFF.

J is TRBJ1-2 and V is TRBV19, with unresolved D. This CDR3 spans 13 amino acids. V was pared by 7 bases and J by 1 base, with 10 bases between. Germline V gives CDR1 LNHDA, CDR2 SQIVND (reference sequence). The CDR3, as DNA: TGTGCCAGTACCTCAGCGGGTAACTATGGCTACACCTTC. It encodes CASTSAGNYGYTF.

The chain couples TRBV10-2 to TRBJ1-2; D unclear. This CDR3 is 15 amino acids long. Per the germline V gene, CDR1 is WSHSY and CDR2 is SAAADI. The V gene lost 5 bases and the J gene lost 8 bases, with 21 bases spanning the gap. The CDR3 is CASSPPDRASRGYTF. CDR3 sequence (DNA): TGCGCCAGCAGTCCCCCGGACCGGGCGAGTCGAGGCTACACCTTC.

The rearrangement joins TRBV7-2 to TRBJ2-1; 12 nucleotides agree with TRBD2. Trimming cost V 5 bases and J 1 base; bases outside gene matches: 6. CDR3 length: 17 residues. Germline V gene sequence: CDR1 SGHTA, CDR2 FQGNSA. Here the CDR3 DNA reads TGTGCCAGCAGCCCGACTAGCGGGGGACCATCCTACAATGAGCAGTTCTTC. It encodes CASSPTSGGPSYNEQFF.

The V and J genes are TRBV19 and TRBJ2-7; no definite D call. Germline CDR1 reads LNHDA; CDR2 reads SQIVND (reference sequence). V was trimmed by 1 base and J by 2 bases, leaving 9 bases between them. The CDR3 loop spans 14 amino acids. In DNA form, the CDR3 reads TGTGCCAGTAGTATAGGGCCGGGCACCTACGAGCAGTACTTC. Its protein product is CASSIGPGTYEQYF.

The V and J genes are TRBV19 and TRBJ2-3; the D is unclear. This CDR3 has 14 residues. The germline V gene has CDR1 LNHDA and CDR2 SQIVND (reference sequence). Trimming stripped 3 bases from V and 5 bases from J, with 12 bases between. The CDR3 region is CASSMNGLGDTQYF. In DNA form, the CDR3 reads TGTGCCAGTAGTATGAATGGGCTGGGAGATACGCAGTATTTT. Supplemented by reference TRBV19 and TRBJ2-3, the full variable domain reads DGGITQSPKYLFRKEGQNVTLSCEQNLNHDAMYWYRQDPGQGLRLIYYSQIVNDFQKGDIAEGYSVSREKKESFPLTVTSAQKNPTAFYLCASSMNGLGDTQYFGPGTRLTVL.

The J gene is TRBJ2-5, the V gene TRBV5-1; the D is unclear. Trimming shortened V by 0 bases and J by 5 bases, and 11 bases separated the two germline ends. This CDR3 comprises 14 residues. Looked up from germline, CDR1 is SGHRS and CDR2 is YFSETQ. The CDR3 sequence is CASSLGSSTETQYF. DNA for the CDR3: TGCGCCAGCAGCTTGGGTAGTAGTACGGAGACCCAGTACTTC.

This sequence joins TRBV7-2 and TRBJ2-3, with D possibly being TRBD1 (5 bases). Germline V gene data show CDR1 as SGHTA and CDR2 as FQGNSA. V lost 1 base to trimming and J lost 14 bases, with 13 bases between them. The CDR3 covers 12 residues. DNA of the CDR3: TGTGCCAGCAGCTTAGTGGGGCCCTGGGGGTATTTT. It specifies CASSLVGPWGYF.

The chain employs TRBV5-5 and TRBJ2-3, with a weak D call TRBD1 (6 bases). The CDR3 has 14 amino acids. Germline CDR1 SGHKS, CDR2 YYEKEE (reference sequence). V was cut by 0 bases and J by 8 bases, with 13 bases left in between. CDR3 region: CASSLVGAPSTQYF. CDR3 in DNA: TGTGCCAGCAGCTTGGTGGGGGCCCCCTCTACGCAGTATTTT.

This chain joins TRBV7-9 and TRBJ2-5, with D perhaps TRBD2 (6 bases). Germline CDR1 SEHNR, CDR2 FQNEAQ (reference sequence). Trimming removed 4 bases from V and 5 bases from J, with 23 bases in between. CDR3 length: 17 amino acids. CDR3: CASSSPAWGSAGETQYF. DNA for the CDR3: TGTGCCAGCAGCTCCCCCGCTTGGGGTAGCGCGGGGGAGACCCAGTACTTC.

The chain is built from TRBV18 and TRBJ1-4; TRBD1 agrees at 8 bases. The ends lost 3 bases at V and 3 bases at J; junction bases unmatched: 6. CDR1 is KGHSH, CDR2 LQKENI, per germline. This CDR3 is 16 amino acids long. CDR3 sequence: CASSPLQGVPNEKLFF. For the CDR3, the DNA is TGTGCCAGCTCACCCCTACAGGGGGTGCCTAATGAAAAACTGTTTTTT.

V gene TRBV19 combines with J gene TRBJ1-5; D gene unclear. Germline values: CDR1 LNHDA, CDR2 SQIVND (reference sequence). V dropped 5 bases and J dropped 7 bases, with 12 bases sitting between them. The CDR3 covers 13 residues. The CDR3 is CASSAGFRQPQHF. CDR3 nucleotides: TGTGCCAGTAGTGCCGGGTTTAGGCAGCCCCAGCATTTT.

This sequence joins TRBV7-9 and TRBJ2-2; D not resolved. CDR3 length: 14 amino acids. Germline values: CDR1 SEHNR, CDR2 FQNEAQ (reference sequence). Between the trimmed V and J ends, which lost 1 base and 3 bases, there was a span of 6 bases. CDR3 DNA: TGTGCCAGCAGCTTAGAAACAGACACCGGGGAGCTGTTTTTT. Translated, it gives CASSLETDTGELFF.

The chain carries TRBV7-2 and TRBJ1-5; unclear D gene. Germline CDR1 is SGHTA and CDR2 is FQGNSA. The germline V and J ends were trimmed by 9 bases and 8 bases, with 17 bases remaining between them. The CDR3 length is 13 residues. The chain's CDR3 is CASSISVLEPQHF. The CDR3 DNA sequence: TGTGCCAGTTCTATTTCGGTGTTGGAGCCCCAGCATTTT.

The rearrangement joins TRBV14 to TRBJ1-2; no clear D. CDR1 is SGHDN, CDR2 FVKESK, per germline. Trimming pared 8 bases from V and 5 bases from J, leaving 15 bases between. This CDR3 has 13 residues. This chain's CDR3 is CASDDLAGYGYTF. The CDR3 nucleotides are TGTGCCAGCGACGATTTGGCTGGATATGGCTACACCTTC. Supplemented by reference TRBV14 and TRBJ1-2, the full variable domain reads EAGVTQFPSHSVIEKGQTVTLRCDPISGHDNLYWYRRVMGKEIKFLLHFVKESKQDESGMPNNRFLAERTGGTYSTLKVQPAELEDSGVYFCASDDLAGYGYTFGSGTRLTVV.

This chain links TRBV2 with TRBJ1-5; no definite D call. Trimming cost V 5 bases and J 0 bases, with 8 bases left between them. Germline CDR1 and CDR2: SNHLY and FYNNEI. The CDR3 has 14 amino acids. In nucleotides, the CDR3 is TGTGCCAGCAGTCGAATCGGTAGCAATCAGCCCCAGCATTTT. Residues: CASSRIGSNQPQHF. The full variable domain, its missing parts supplied by reference TRBV2 and TRBJ1-5, is EPEVTQTPSHQVTQMGQEVILRCVPISNHLYFYWYRQILGQKVEFLVSFYNNEISEKSEIFDDQFSVERPDGSNFTLKIRSTKLEDSAMYFCASSRIGSNQPQHFGDGTRLSIL.

This rearrangement joins TRBV19 to TRBJ1-5; TRBD1 matches 8 bases. Germline V CDR1 and CDR2: LNHDA, SQIVND (reference sequence). The length of the CDR3 is 16 residues. Trimming removed 5 bases from V and 0 bases from J; junction bases left unmatched: 6. This CDR3 is CASSPRDRYSNQPQHF. The CDR3 DNA reads as TGTGCCAGTAGTCCCCGGGACAGGTATAGCAATCAGCCCCAGCATTTT.

The V call is TRBV19, the J call TRBJ1-2, with D perhaps matching TRBD1 (6 bases). Germline V CDR1 and CDR2: LNHDA, SQIVND (reference sequence). There are 18 residues in the CDR3. Trimming pared 7 bases from V and 3 bases from J, leaving 27 bases between. CDR3 region: CASNSQGSPFMPHYGYTF. CDR3 coding DNA: TGTGCCAGTAACTCCCAGGGGTCTCCGTTTATGCCACACTATGGCTACACCTTC.

The V and J genes are TRBV13 and TRBJ1-3, with D unresolved. CDR3 length: 14 residues. CDR1 PRHDT and CDR2 FYEKMQ come from the germline V gene (reference sequence). Trimming left V 2 bases short and J 0 bases short, with 5 bases between. For the CDR3, the DNA is TGTGCCAGCAGCTTATGGAGCTCTGGAAACACCATATATTTT. It specifies CASSLWSSGNTIYF.

This clone occurred once. The chain has TRBV10-1 and TRBJ2-6; maybe TRBD2 (6 bases). Germline CDR1 is WNHNN and CDR2 is SYGVQD (reference sequence). The CDR3 covers 15 residues. V lost 8 bases to trimming and J lost 2 bases, with 13 bases between them. CDR3 region: CASGGCPPGANVLTF. As DNA, the CDR3 is TGCGCCAGCGGAGGGTGCCCACCTGGGGCCAACGTCCTGACTTTC.

The J gene is TRBJ2-1, the V gene TRBV18; a possible D gene is TRBD2 (6 bases). The CDR3 is 15 residues long. CDR1 is KGHSH and CDR2 is LQKENI in the germline V gene. The ends were cut back, 4 bases at V and 0 bases at J, with 10 bases in the middle. The CDR3, as DNA: TGTGCCAGCTCACAAACGACTAGCTCCTACAATGAGCAGTTCTTC. It specifies CASSQTTSSYNEQFF.

The rearrangement uses TRBV5-5 and TRBJ1-2; 8 bases are shared with TRBD1. Germline V gene data show CDR1 as SGHKS and CDR2 as YYEKEE (reference sequence). Trimming cost V 4 bases and J 3 bases; bases outside gene matches: 5. The CDR3 totals 14 residues. The CDR3 is CASSRGQGDYGYTF. CDR3 in DNA: TGTGCCAGCAGCAGAGGACAGGGCGACTATGGCTACACCTTC.

CDR3 nucleotide sequence: TGTGCCAGCAGTTCTTTAGAGGGACAGATATATGGCTACACCTTC. The encoded protein is CASSSLEGQIYGYTF. The chain employs TRBV5-5 and TRBJ1-2; 7 bases fit TRBD1. V shed 5 bases and J 5 bases; nucleotides not matched to a gene: 12. Germline-derived CDR1 and CDR2 are SGHKS and YYEKEE (reference sequence). The CDR3 sequence is 15 residues long.

This chain uses TRBV5-1 with TRBJ2-3; D is possibly TRBD1 (6 bases). This CDR3 region has 14 residues. The V end lost 0 bases, the J end lost 1 base, and 6 bases lay between the germline ends. From germline, CDR1 is SGHRS and CDR2 YFSETQ. This CDR3 is CASSLDRGTDTQYF. For the CDR3, the DNA is TGCGCCAGCAGCTTGGACAGGGGCACAGATACGCAGTATTTT. Complete variable domain (other parts from reference TRBV5-1 and TRBJ2-3): KAGVTQTPRYLIKTRGQQVTLSCSPISGHRSVSWYQQTPGQGLQFLFEYFSETQRNKGNFPGRFSGRQFSNSRSEMNVSTLELGDSALYLCASSLDRGTDTQYFGPGTRLTVL.

The chain combines TRBV7-9 with TRBJ2-3; perhaps TRBD1 as D (6 bases). The CDR3 is made up of 12 amino acids. Trimming stripped 5 bases from V and 14 bases from J, with 17 bases between. The germline CDR1 and CDR2 sequences are SEHNR and FQNEAQ (reference sequence). The CDR3 here is CASSRTGTIGYF. The CDR3 DNA follows: TGTGCCAGCAGCAGGACCGGGACAATCGGGTATTTT. The whole variable domain, filled in from reference TRBV7-9 and TRBJ2-3, reads DTGVSQNPRHKITKRGQNVTFRCDPISEHNRLYWYRQTLGQGPEFLTYFQNEAQLEKSRLLSDRFSAERPKGSFSTLEIQRTEQGDSAMYLCASSRTGTIGYFGPGTRLTVL.

The J gene is TRBJ1-3, the V gene TRBV29-1, with D perhaps TRBD1 (5 bases). In germline, CDR1 is SQVTM, CDR2 ANQGSEA. With 7 bases removed from V and 2 bases from J, the gap between germline ends came to 21 bases. The CDR3 runs 16 residues. The DNA for the CDR3 is TGCAGCGCTGACGTTGGGGGTTTAGGAGCTGGAAACACCATATATTTT. Its translation: CSADVGGLGAGNTIYF.

The V gene is TRBV19, the J gene TRBJ1-4; possible D gene TRBD1, 6 bases. Trimming shortened V by 6 bases and J by 5 bases, and 10 bases separated the two germline ends. Germline loops: CDR1 LNHDA, CDR2 SQIVND (reference sequence). The length of the CDR3 is 13 residues. CDR3 nucleotides: TGTGCCAGTAGCACAGGGTCAAATGAAAAACTGTTTTTT. Translating it yields CASSTGSNEKLFF.

The V and J genes are TRBV5-1 and TRBJ2-7; TRBD2 agrees at 11 bases. The J segment lost 4 bases and the V segment lost 4 bases, leaving 10 bases of the junction unmatched. Germline values: CDR1 SGHRS, CDR2 YFSETQ. CDR3 size: 16 residues. The CDR3 bases are TGCGCCAGCAGCCCCCTCACTAGCGGGGGCCTATACGAGCAGTACTTC. This gives the protein CASSPLTSGGLYEQYF.

The chain combines TRBV10-3 with TRBJ1-2, with D perhaps TRBD1 (5 bases). Germline V CDR1 and CDR2: ENHRY, SYGVKD. The CDR3 has 13 amino acids. The V end was cut by 6 bases, the J end by 4 bases, with 12 bases between. The CDR3 region has the DNA TGTGCCATCAGAGCCGGGACGGTCTATGGCTACACCTTC. Protein product: CAIRAGTVYGYTF.